The subject of this entry is one T cell receptor beta chain. As yet, its antigen is unknown. The CDR3 length is 14 residues. Looked up from germline, CDR1 is MNHEY and CDR2 is SMNVEV (reference sequence). V lost 3 bases, J lost 0 bases, and 8 bases lay in between. The source of the sample is a study of cytomegalovirus exposure and HLA in healthy donors. Study-wide findings and caveats: Previous analysis showed most TCR beta V segments were productive about 87% or about 30% of the time.

The PCR made use of 60 Vbeta and 13 Jbeta primers. Profiled with immunoSEQ multiplex PCR; TCRdb holds only in-frame clones, not every one. The sample contains 99,000 or so clones, around four fifths of which appear only once. The receptor comes from a middle-aged woman in good health and CMV-seropositive. The V and J genes are TRBV27 and TRBJ1-1; possibly TRBD1 for D (5 bases). Sequencing was performed on PBMCs. The CDR3 nucleotides are TGTGCCAGCAGTTTTAGGGGCCTGAACACTGAAGCTTTCTTT. Amino acid sequence: CASSFRGLNTEAFF.